Below are 3 T cell receptor beta chains sequenced from a single sample in a study of T-cell memory formation after mild COVID-19. TCRdb analysed the 5' RACE reads with MiXCR anew, one entry per CDR3 protein. The table has about 350,000 distinct CDR3 sequences, around 13% seen once. Sequenced: PBMCs or a T cell subset sorted from them (not recorded which). These receptors came from a man younger than 30 who had mild COVID-19 (a few samples of this study predate the infection). Cell type and time point are not known.

This clonotype was counted ten times or more. The chain has TRBV4-1 and TRBJ2-4; D uncertain. Trimming removed 3 bases from V and 1 base from J, with 7 bases in between. The CDR3 is made up of 14 amino acids. Germline CDR1 is MGHRA and CDR2 is YSYEKL. CDR3: CASSQWKAKNIQYF. CDR3 nucleotide sequence: TGCGCCAGCAGCCAGTGGAAGGCCAAAAACATTCAGTACTTC.

This clonotype has a handful of counts. The chain combines TRBV7-6 with TRBJ1-1, with D maybe TRBD1 (5 bases). Germline values: CDR1 SGHVS, CDR2 FNYEAQ. Trimming shortened V by 5 bases and J by 4 bases, and 17 bases separated the two germline ends. The CDR3 has 15 residues. The CDR3 sequence: CASSPGRGGSTEAFF. In DNA form, the CDR3 reads TGTGCCAGCAGCCCGGGACGGGGGGGGAGCACTGAAGCTTTCTTT.

This clonotype was detected ten times or more. The CDR3 DNA reads as TGTGCCAGCAGCCGTGGGACTGCCGAGCAGTTCTTC. Its translation is CASSRGTAEQFF. J is TRBJ2-1 and V is TRBV7-9; a possible D gene is TRBD2 (6 bases). This CDR3 is built from 12 residues. Trimming cost V 5 bases and J 10 bases, with 12 bases left between them. CDR1 SEHNR and CDR2 FQNEAQ come from the germline V gene (reference sequence).